This passage covers 26 T cell receptor beta chains from one sample sequenced in a study of blood T cell repertoires in COVID-19 (dated by TCRdb to about 2020). Library method: the immunoSEQ multiplex PCR assay. The source is immuneACCESS, and TCRdb retained only in-frame sequences with V and J called. Part of the clones is not carried over; for the studies checked, unresolved V genes explain less than half of this, and the remainder is unexplained. The sample table contains 200,000 to 250,000 clones; only one count was recorded for around 84% of them. Of the sample, 5.1% falls within the top ten clones. The sample comprised peripheral blood. The receptor set was obtained from a woman aged 55 to 70 who had recovered from COVID-19.

The gene calls are TRBV5-4 and TRBJ2-7; TRBD1 is a possible D gene (6 bases). This CDR3 has 14 residues. Trimming pared 3 bases from V and 3 bases from J, leaving 13 bases between. CDR1 is SGHNT, CDR2 YYREEE, per germline (reference sequence). CDR3 amino acids: CASSSFQGYYEQYF. The CDR3, as DNA: TGTGCCAGCAGCTCATTCCAGGGGTACTACGAGCAGTACTTC. The whole variable domain, filled in from reference TRBV5-4 and TRBJ2-7, reads ETGVTQSPTHLIKTRGQQVTLRCSSQSGHNTVSWYQQALGQGPQFIFQYYREEENGRGNFPPRFSGLQFPNYSSELNVNALELDDSALYLCASSSFQGYYEQYFGPGTRLTVT.

This chain uses TRBV16 with TRBJ2-7; tentative D call: TRBD1 (6 bases). The CDR3 covers 15 residues. Trimming removed 1 base from V and 1 base from J, with 11 bases in between. Germline V gene sequence: CDR1 KGHSY, CDR2 FQNENV. CDR3 region: CASSQFVGASYEQYF. CDR3 DNA: TGTGCCAGCAGCCAATTTGTGGGGGCTTCCTACGAGCAGTACTTC.

In this sample, this clone turned up a few times. The CDR3 region has the DNA TGTGCCAGCATGAGGGCACAGGGAGATCAGCCCCAGCATTTT. It translates to CASMRAQGDQPQHF. The genes are TRBV6-5 and TRBJ1-5; the D gene is possibly TRBD1 (6 bases). Germline CDR1 reads MNHEY; CDR2 reads SVGAGI. The CDR3 covers 14 residues. With 7 bases removed from V and 5 bases from J, the gap between germline ends came to 15 bases.

The chain has TRBV20-1 and TRBJ1-2, with D uncertain. The V end lost 1 base, the J end lost 4 bases, and 4 bases lay between the germline ends. The CDR3 runs to 11 residues. CDR1 and CDR2 (germline): DFQATT, SNEGSKA (reference sequence). CDR3 sequence (DNA): TGCAGTGCTAGAGCAATCTATGGCTACACCTTC. Translating gives CSARAIYGYTF.

V and J are TRBV11-3 and TRBJ2-3; D remains unclear. V lost 5 bases and J lost 1, with 7 bases in between. Germline loops: CDR1 SGHNT, CDR2 YENEEA. There are 13 residues in the CDR3. In DNA, the CDR3 is TGTGCCAGCAGCCCAGTTCGCACAGATACGCAGTATTTT. Protein: CASSPVRTDTQYF.

This clone has only one observation. This rearrangement joins TRBV9 to TRBJ2-2, with D uncertain. Trimming removed 0 bases from V and 0 bases from J, with 12 bases in between. Per the germline V gene, CDR1 is SGDLS and CDR2 is YYNGEE. The CDR3 runs 17 residues. In DNA form, the CDR3 reads TGTGCCAGCAGCGTAGCTTGGCAGAGCGCGAACACCGGGGAGCTGTTTTTT. Translated, it gives CASSVAWQSANTGELFF.

This rearrangement joins TRBV14 to TRBJ1-6, with D hard to call. The CDR3 totals 16 residues. Trimming removed 0 bases from V and 4 bases from J, with 10 bases in between. Germline V lookup: CDR1 SGHDN, CDR2 FVKESK. The CDR3 nucleotides are TGTGCCAGCAGCCAAGATCCGTTCCGGTATAATTCACCCCTCCACTTT. It is translated as CASSQDPFRYNSPLHF.

The chain has TRBV5-1 and TRBJ2-3; 10 positions agree with TRBD2. Germline values: CDR1 SGHRS, CDR2 YFSETQ. This CDR3 has 16 residues. V lost 4 bases and J lost 1; bases outside the gene matches: 6. The chain's CDR3 is CASSPGLAYGTDTQYF. CDR3 sequence (DNA): TGCGCCAGCAGCCCGGGACTAGCGTATGGCACAGATACGCAGTATTTT. Filled out from reference TRBV5-1 and TRBJ2-3, the complete variable domain reads KAGVTQTPRYLIKTRGQQVTLSCSPISGHRSVSWYQQTPGQGLQFLFEYFSETQRNKGNFPGRFSGRQFSNSRSEMNVSTLELGDSALYLCASSPGLAYGTDTQYFGPGTRLTVL.

This clone showed up just once. V gene TRBV6-8 combines with J gene TRBJ2-1; 7 nucleotides agree with TRBD2. Germline lookup yields CDR1 MNHGY and CDR2 SAAAGT. Trimming at V came to 4 bases and at J to 6 bases, leaving 9 bases not matched to a gene. The CDR3 consists of 15 residues. CDR3 amino acids: CASSSGGRGRNEQFF. CDR3 DNA sequence: TGTGCCAGCAGTTCCGGGGGGAGGGGACGCAATGAGCAGTTCTTC.

The V call is TRBV3-1 (or the pseudogene TRBV3-2), the J call TRBJ2-3; D is possibly TRBD2 (6 bases). The germline V and J ends were trimmed by 2 bases and 2 bases, with 26 bases remaining between them. Germline V gives CDR1 LGHDT, CDR2 YNNKEL (reference sequence). The CDR3 has 20 amino acids. CDR3 bases: TGTGCCAGCAGCCAAACATTGGCCGGGGGATGGGAGGCTTACACAGATACGCAGTATTTT. As protein: CASSQTLAGGWEAYTDTQYF.

The J gene is TRBJ2-1, the V gene TRBV6-2 or TRBV6-3; no definite D call. Germline V gives CDR1 MNHEY, CDR2 SVGEGT. Trimming cost V 5 bases and J 2 bases, with 7 bases left between them. This CDR3 contains 13 residues. CDR3 sequence: CASSRRAYNEQFF. The DNA of the CDR3 is TGTGCCAGCAGTCGCCGGGCCTACAATGAGCAGTTCTTC.

This clone showed up many times. The genes are TRBV7-9 and TRBJ1-4; 11 bases match TRBD1. The CDR3 is made up of 18 amino acids. V gave up 4 bases and J gave up 1 base; unmatched junction bases: 8. Germline CDR1 SEHNR, CDR2 FQNEAQ (reference sequence). CDR3 sequence reads: CASSSRTGGAVTNEKLFF. In DNA form, the CDR3 reads TGTGCCAGCAGCTCTCGGACAGGGGGCGCGGTAACTAATGAAAAACTGTTTTTT.

The V and J genes are TRBV3-1 (or the pseudogene TRBV3-2) and TRBJ2-5; 8 nucleotides match TRBD2. The CDR3 is 15 amino acids. J was trimmed by 1 base and V by 1 base; bases with no gene match: 2. In germline, CDR1 is LGHDT, CDR2 YNNKEL (reference sequence). The CDR3: CASSQAGGFQETQYF. CDR3 in DNA: TGTGCCAGCAGCCAAGCGGGGGGGTTCCAAGAGACCCAGTACTTC.

This chain's CDR3 is CASRTGRANANTEAFF. The CDR3 nucleotides read TGTGCCAGTAGGACCGGGAGGGCCAATGCGAACACTGAAGCTTTCTTT. The J gene is TRBJ1-1, the V gene TRBV19; D is undetermined. This CDR3 comprises 16 residues. The V end was cut by 6 bases, the J end by 1 base, with 18 bases between. In germline, CDR1 is LNHDA, CDR2 SQIVND (reference sequence).

J is TRBJ2-7 and V is TRBV11-3, with 7 bases aligning to TRBD1. V dropped 1 base and J dropped 3; count of bases not matched to a gene: 0. The CDR3 contains 13 residues. Germline V gene sequence: CDR1 SGHNT, CDR2 YENEEA. CDR3 protein: CASSLGDSYEQYF. The CDR3 DNA is TGTGCCAGCAGCTTAGGGGACAGCTACGAGCAGTACTTC.

This rearrangement joins TRBV13 to TRBJ2-3; 9 bases are shared with TRBD2. This CDR3 is 15 amino acids long. Germline V CDR1 and CDR2: PRHDT, FYEKMQ (reference sequence). V was clipped by 5 bases and J by 5 bases; unmatched bases: 8. CDR3 nucleotides: TGTGCCAGCAGCCCCCGCGGGGGGGCTGGAGATACGCAGTATTTT. It encodes CASSPRGGAGDTQYF. The full variable domain, rest sourced from reference TRBV13 and TRBJ2-3, is AAGVIQSPRHLIKEKRETATLKCYPIPRHDTVYWYQQGPGQDPQFLISFYEKMQSDKGSIPDRFSAQQFSDYHSELNMSSLELGDSALYFCASSPRGGAGDTQYFGPGTRLTVL.

This clone was counted a few times. CDR3 sequence reads: CASSWTGQHNTEAFF. The CDR3 bases are TGCGCCAGCAGCTGGACGGGACAGCATAACACTGAAGCTTTCTTT. This chain joins TRBV5-1 and TRBJ1-1; 7 nucleotides match TRBD1. CDR1 is SGHRS, CDR2 YFSETQ, per germline. This CDR3 is built from 15 residues. V was pared by 3 bases and J by 2 bases, with 7 bases of the junction left unmatched.

A single count supports this clone. The V call is TRBV18, the J call TRBJ2-7; D might be TRBD1 (6 bases). V lost 3 bases to trimming and J lost 3 bases, with 12 bases between them. Looked up from germline, CDR1 is KGHSH and CDR2 is LQKENI. This CDR3 comprises 14 residues. DNA of the CDR3: TGTGCCAGCTCACCTAGTACAGGGTACTACGAGCAGTACTTC. Its translation is CASSPSTGYYEQYF.

This chain joins TRBV7-9 and TRBJ1-3; 8 bases are shared with TRBD1. After removal of 3 bases from V and 4 bases from J, the junction contained 5 bases not matched to a gene. Germline CDR1 reads SEHNR; CDR2 reads FQNEAQ (reference sequence). The CDR3 is 15 residues long. The CDR3 DNA follows: TGTGCCAGCAGCTTTTCCGGGACAGGCGGAAACACCATATATTTT. Translating it yields CASSFSGTGGNTIYF.

The chain recombines TRBV6-2 or TRBV6-3 with TRBJ1-2; D call uncertain. This CDR3 contains 14 residues. CDR1 and CDR2 (germline): MNHEY, SVGEGT. Trimming took 0 bases from V and 7 from J, leaving 12 bases between them. The chain's CDR3 is CASSYSRTRPGYTF. As DNA, the CDR3 is TGTGCCAGCAGTTACTCGCGGACTCGGCCTGGCTACACCTTC.

As regards this clone: Different DNA sequences within this sample yield the same CDR3. The chain couples TRBV18 to TRBJ2-3; 13 positions match TRBD2. V was pared by 0 bases and J by 3 bases, with 3 bases of the junction left unmatched. This CDR3 spans 17 amino acids. CDR1 and CDR2 (germline): KGHSH, LQKENI. Here the CDR3 DNA reads TGTGCCAGCTCACCACCGGGACTAGCGGGGAGTACAGATACGCAGTATTTT. This gives the protein CASSPPGLAGSTDTQYF.

This sequence joins TRBV5-5 and TRBJ2-1; 7 nucleotides agree with TRBD2. CDR1 and CDR2 (germline): SGHKS, YYEKEE (reference sequence). V lost 3 bases to trimming and J lost 7 bases; unmatched junction nucleotides: 1. The CDR3 extends over 12 amino acids. CDR3 sequence: CASSYSGNEQFF. The CDR3 region has the DNA TGTGCCAGCAGCTATAGCGGGAATGAGCAGTTCTTC.

V and J are TRBV6-6 and TRBJ1-2, with TRBD1 as a possible D gene (5 bases). The length of the CDR3 is 15 residues. CDR1 is MNHNY, CDR2 SVGAGI, per germline (reference sequence). Trimming removed 5 bases from V and 2 bases from J, with 15 bases in between. Written as DNA, the CDR3 is TGTGCCAGCAGTCTCCCCCCAGGGCTGAACTATGGCTACACCTTC. Residues: CASSLPPGLNYGYTF.

This clone was counted a single time. Other DNA sequences in the sample encode the same CDR3. The chain combines TRBV5-1 with TRBJ2-3; 11 nucleotides agree with TRBD2. This CDR3 spans 17 amino acids. Germline V gene sequence: CDR1 SGHRS, CDR2 YFSETQ. The V segment lost 0 bases and the J segment 2 bases; nucleotides outside the gene matches: 5. This chain's CDR3 is CASSLGASGGPTDTQYF. The CDR3 bases are TGCGCCAGCAGCTTGGGGGCTAGCGGGGGGCCCACAGATACGCAGTATTTT. Drawing the rest from reference TRBV5-1 and TRBJ2-3, the complete variable domain is KAGVTQTPRYLIKTRGQQVTLSCSPISGHRSVSWYQQTPGQGLQFLFEYFSETQRNKGNFPGRFSGRQFSNSRSEMNVSTLELGDSALYLCASSLGASGGPTDTQYFGPGTRLTVL.

The chain carries TRBV19 and TRBJ2-1; TRBD2 matches 9 bases. V gave up 6 bases and J gave up 8 bases; unmatched junction bases: 14. The CDR3 has 16 amino acids. Germline V gives CDR1 LNHDA, CDR2 SQIVND (reference sequence). The CDR3 region has the DNA TGTGCCAGTAGCATCGGGCGGGGGGGAGAGGCCTATGAGCAGTTCTTC. It is translated as CASSIGRGGEAYEQFF. The entire variable domain, with the rest obtained from reference TRBV19 and TRBJ2-1, is as follows: DGGITQSPKYLFRKEGQNVTLSCEQNLNHDAMYWYRQDPGQGLRLIYYSQIVNDFQKGDIAEGYSVSREKKESFPLTVTSAQKNPTAFYLCASSIGRGGEAYEQFFGPGTRLTVL.

This rearrangement joins TRBV18 to TRBJ1-1; maybe TRBD1 (6 bases). Deletions cut 8 bases from V and 6 bases from J, with 19 bases between. The CDR3 consists of 14 residues. Germline loops: CDR1 KGHSH, CDR2 LQKENI. The CDR3 here is CASLSGGAPPEAFF. Here the CDR3 DNA reads TGTGCCAGCCTATCCGGGGGGGCGCCTCCTGAAGCTTTCTTT.